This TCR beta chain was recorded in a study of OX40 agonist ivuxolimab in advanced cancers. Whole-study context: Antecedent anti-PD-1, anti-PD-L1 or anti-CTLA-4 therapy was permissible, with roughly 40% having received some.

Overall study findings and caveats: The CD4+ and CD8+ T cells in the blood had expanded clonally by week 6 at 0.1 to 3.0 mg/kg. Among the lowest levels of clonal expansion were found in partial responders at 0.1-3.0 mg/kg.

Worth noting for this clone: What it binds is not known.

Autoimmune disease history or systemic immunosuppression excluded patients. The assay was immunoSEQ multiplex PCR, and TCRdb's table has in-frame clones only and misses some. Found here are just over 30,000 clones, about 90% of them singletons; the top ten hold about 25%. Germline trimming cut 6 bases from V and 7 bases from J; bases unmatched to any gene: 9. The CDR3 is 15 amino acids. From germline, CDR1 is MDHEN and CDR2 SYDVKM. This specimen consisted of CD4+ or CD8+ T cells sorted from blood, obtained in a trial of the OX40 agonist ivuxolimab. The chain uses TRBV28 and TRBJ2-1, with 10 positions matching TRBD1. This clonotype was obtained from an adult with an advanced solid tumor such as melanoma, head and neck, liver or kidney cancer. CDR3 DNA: TGTGCCAGCAGAATACGACAGGGGGCTCGGAATGAGCAGTTCTTC. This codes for CASRIRQGARNEQFF.